This entry is about one T cell receptor (beta chain). CDR3 length equals 12 residues. Germline V gene data show CDR1 as SGHNT and CDR2 as YYREEE (reference sequence). Trimming removed 7 bases from V and 9 bases from J; junction bases left unmatched: 6. Genomic DNA was employed as the template in profiling TCR beta VDJ and CDR3. TCRdb recomputed calls from the reads with MiXCR, one row per CDR3 protein. The sample lists hundreds of thousands of distinct CDR3 sequences; 55% to 75% were seen once. The data are from a study of CD8+CD57+ T cells in acquired aplastic anemia. Sequences were obtained from sorted CD4+, CD8+, or CD8+CD57+ T cells (not recorded which) from PBMCs. This chain connects TRBV5-4 to TRBJ2-1; 8 bases fit TRBD2. The sequence derives from a human donor in good health, serving as a control. The CDR3 DNA follows: TGTGCCAGCTGCTGGAGCGGGGGTGAGCAGTTCTTC. It translates to CASCWSGGEQFF.